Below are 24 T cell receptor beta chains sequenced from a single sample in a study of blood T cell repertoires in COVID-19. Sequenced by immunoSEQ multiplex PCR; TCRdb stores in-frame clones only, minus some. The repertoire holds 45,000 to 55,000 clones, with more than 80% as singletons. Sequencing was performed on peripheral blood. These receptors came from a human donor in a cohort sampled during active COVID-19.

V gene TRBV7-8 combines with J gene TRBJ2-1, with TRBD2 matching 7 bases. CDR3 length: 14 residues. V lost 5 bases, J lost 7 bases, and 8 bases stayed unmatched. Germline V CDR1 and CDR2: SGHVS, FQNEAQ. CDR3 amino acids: CASSPSGAGNEQFF. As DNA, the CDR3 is TGTGCCAGCAGCCCCAGCGGGGCGGGGAATGAGCAGTTCTTC.

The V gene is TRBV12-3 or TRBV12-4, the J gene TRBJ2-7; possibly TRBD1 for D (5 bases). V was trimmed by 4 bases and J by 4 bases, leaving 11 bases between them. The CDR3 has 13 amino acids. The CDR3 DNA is TGTGCCAGCAGTTCCAACCCAGGGTACGAGCAGTACTTC. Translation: CASSSNPGYEQYF.

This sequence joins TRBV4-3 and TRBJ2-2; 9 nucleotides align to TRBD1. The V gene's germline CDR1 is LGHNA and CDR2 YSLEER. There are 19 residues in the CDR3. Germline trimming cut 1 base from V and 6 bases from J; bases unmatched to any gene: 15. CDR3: CASSQGNPGQGSMAGELFF. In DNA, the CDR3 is TGCGCCAGCAGCCAAGGCAACCCGGGACAGGGCTCCATGGCCGGGGAGCTGTTTTTT.

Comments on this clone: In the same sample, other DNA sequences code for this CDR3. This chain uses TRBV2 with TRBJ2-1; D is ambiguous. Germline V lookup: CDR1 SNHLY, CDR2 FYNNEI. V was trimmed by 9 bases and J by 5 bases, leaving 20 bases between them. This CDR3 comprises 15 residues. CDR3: CASRARLRSDNEQFF. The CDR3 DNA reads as TGTGCCAGTAGAGCCAGGCTGAGATCCGACAATGAGCAGTTCTTC.

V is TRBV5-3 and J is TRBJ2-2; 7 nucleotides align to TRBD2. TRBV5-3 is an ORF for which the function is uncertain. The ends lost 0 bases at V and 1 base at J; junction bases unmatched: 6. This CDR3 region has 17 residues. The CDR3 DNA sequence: TGTGCCAGAAGCTTGGTATCCGAGCGGGGGAACACCGGGGAGCTGTTTTTT. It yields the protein CARSLVSERGNTGELFF.

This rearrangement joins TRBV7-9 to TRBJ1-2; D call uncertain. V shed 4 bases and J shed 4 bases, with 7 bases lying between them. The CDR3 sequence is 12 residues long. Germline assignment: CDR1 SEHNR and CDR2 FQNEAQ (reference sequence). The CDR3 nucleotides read TGTGCCAGCAGCTCCAGTGGCTATGGCTACACCTTC. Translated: CASSSSGYGYTF. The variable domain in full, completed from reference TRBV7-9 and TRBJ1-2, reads DTGVSQNPRHKITKRGQNVTFRCDPISEHNRLYWYRQTLGQGPEFLTYFQNEAQLEKSRLLSDRFSAERPKGSFSTLEIQRTEQGDSAMYLCASSSSGYGYTFGSGTRLTVV.

The CDR3 DNA reads as TGCAGCGTGGGTCCGGAGGGAGGTTCCCTATTTGGAGAGACCCAGTACTTC. Residues: CSVGPEGGSLFGETQYF. The chain links TRBV29-1 to TRBJ2-5; weak D call: TRBD2 (6 bases). The V gene's germline CDR1 is SQVTM and CDR2 ANQGSEA. The ends were cut back, 6 bases at V and 4 bases at J, with 27 bases in the middle. The CDR3 runs to 17 residues.

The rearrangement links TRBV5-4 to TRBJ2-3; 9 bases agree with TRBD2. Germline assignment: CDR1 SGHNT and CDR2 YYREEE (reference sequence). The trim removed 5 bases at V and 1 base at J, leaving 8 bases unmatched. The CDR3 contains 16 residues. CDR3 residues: CASSSLAGTRTDTQYF. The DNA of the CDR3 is TGTGCCAGCAGTAGTCTAGCGGGAACCCGCACAGATACGCAGTATTTT.

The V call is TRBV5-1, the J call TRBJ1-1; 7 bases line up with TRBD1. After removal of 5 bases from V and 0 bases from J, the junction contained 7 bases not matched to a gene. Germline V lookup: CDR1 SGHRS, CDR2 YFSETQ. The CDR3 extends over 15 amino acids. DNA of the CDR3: TGCGCCAGCAGGCCGGGACAGAACATGAACACTGAAGCTTTCTTT. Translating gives CASRPGQNMNTEAFF. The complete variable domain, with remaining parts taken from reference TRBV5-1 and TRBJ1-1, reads KAGVTQTPRYLIKTRGQQVTLSCSPISGHRSVSWYQQTPGQGLQFLFEYFSETQRNKGNFPGRFSGRQFSNSRSEMNVSTLELGDSALYLCASRPGQNMNTEAFFGQGTRLTVV.

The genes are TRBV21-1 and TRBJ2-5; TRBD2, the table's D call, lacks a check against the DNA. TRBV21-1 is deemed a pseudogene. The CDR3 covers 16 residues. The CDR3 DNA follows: TGTGCCAGCAGCAAAGCGGGCGGGAACTACCAAGAGACCCAGTACTTC. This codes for CASSKAGGNYQETQYF.

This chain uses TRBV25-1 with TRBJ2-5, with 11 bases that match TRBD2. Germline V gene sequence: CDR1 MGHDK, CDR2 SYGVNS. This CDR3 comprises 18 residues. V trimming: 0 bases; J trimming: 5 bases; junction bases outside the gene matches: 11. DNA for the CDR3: TGTGCCAGCAGTGAATATAAGGCATTAGCGGGGGGGTTCGAGACCCAGTACTTC. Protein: CASSEYKALAGGFETQYF.

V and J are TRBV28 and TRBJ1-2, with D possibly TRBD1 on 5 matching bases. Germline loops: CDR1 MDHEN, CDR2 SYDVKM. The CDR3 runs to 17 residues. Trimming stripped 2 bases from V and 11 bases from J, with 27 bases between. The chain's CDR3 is CASSLGGGSGFFGGYTF. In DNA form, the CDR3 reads TGTGCCAGCAGTTTAGGCGGGGGGTCAGGGTTTTTTGGAGGATACACCTTC.

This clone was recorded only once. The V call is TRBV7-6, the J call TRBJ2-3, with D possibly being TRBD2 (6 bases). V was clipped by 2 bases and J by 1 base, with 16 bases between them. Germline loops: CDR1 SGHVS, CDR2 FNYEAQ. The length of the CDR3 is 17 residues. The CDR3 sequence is CASSLLSGGEGTDTQYF. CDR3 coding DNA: TGTGCCAGCAGCTTACTAAGCGGCGGGGAGGGCACAGATACGCAGTATTTT.

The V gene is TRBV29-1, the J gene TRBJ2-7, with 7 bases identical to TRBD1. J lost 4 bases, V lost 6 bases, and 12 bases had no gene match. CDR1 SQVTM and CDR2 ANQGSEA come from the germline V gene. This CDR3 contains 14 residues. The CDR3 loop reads CSVLNRDSGYEQYF. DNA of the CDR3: TGCAGCGTGCTTAACCGGGACAGTGGGTACGAGCAGTACTTC.

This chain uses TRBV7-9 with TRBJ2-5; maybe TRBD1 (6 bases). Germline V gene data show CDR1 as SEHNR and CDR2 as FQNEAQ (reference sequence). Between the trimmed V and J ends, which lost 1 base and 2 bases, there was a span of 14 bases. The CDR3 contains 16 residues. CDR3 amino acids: CASSLDEGERQETQYF. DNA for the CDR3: TGTGCCAGCAGCTTAGACGAGGGGGAGAGACAAGAGACCCAGTACTTC.

In DNA, the CDR3 is TGTGCCAGCAGCCGTGCGGGGGGGTTCAACAATGAGCAGTTCTTC. Translation gives CASSRAGGFNNEQFF. This sequence joins TRBV6-2 or TRBV6-3 and TRBJ2-1, with 9 positions matching TRBD2. The J segment lost 5 bases and the V segment lost 6 bases, leaving 8 bases of the junction unmatched. The CDR3 loop spans 15 amino acids. The germline V gene encodes CDR1 MNHEY and CDR2 SVGEGT.

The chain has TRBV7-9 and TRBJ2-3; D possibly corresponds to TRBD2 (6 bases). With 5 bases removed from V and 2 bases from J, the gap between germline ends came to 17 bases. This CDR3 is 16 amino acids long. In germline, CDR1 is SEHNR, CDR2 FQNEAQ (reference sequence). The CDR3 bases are TGTGCCAGCAGCCCCCCGGGCGGGACGCACACAGATACGCAGTATTTT. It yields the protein CASSPPGGTHTDTQYF.

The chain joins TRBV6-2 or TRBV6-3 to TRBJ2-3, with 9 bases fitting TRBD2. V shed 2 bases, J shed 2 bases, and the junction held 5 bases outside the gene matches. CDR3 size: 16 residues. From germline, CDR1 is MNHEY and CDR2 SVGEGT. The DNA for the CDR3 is TGTGCCAGCAGTTACAGGGCGGGAGGGTCCACAGATACGCAGTATTTT. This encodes CASSYRAGGSTDTQYF.

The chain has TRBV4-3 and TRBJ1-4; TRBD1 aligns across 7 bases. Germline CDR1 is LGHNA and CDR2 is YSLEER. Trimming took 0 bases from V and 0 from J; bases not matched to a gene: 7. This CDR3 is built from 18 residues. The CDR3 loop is CASSQESHGTATNEKLFF. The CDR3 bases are TGCGCCAGCAGCCAAGAAAGCCACGGGACAGCAACTAATGAAAAACTGTTTTTT.

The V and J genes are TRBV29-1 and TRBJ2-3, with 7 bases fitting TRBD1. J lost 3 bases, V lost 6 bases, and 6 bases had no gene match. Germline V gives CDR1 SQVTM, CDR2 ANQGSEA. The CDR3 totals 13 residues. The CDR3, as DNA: TGCAGCGTAGCGACAGGGATAACAGATACGCAGTATTTT. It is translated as CSVATGITDTQYF.

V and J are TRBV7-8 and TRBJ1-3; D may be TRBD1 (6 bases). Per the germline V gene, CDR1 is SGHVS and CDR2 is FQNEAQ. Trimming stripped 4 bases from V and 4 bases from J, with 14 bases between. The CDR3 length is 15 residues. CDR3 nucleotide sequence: TGTGCCAGCAGCTCAATCAGGGGAGCAGGAAACACCATATATTTT. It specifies CASSSIRGAGNTIYF.

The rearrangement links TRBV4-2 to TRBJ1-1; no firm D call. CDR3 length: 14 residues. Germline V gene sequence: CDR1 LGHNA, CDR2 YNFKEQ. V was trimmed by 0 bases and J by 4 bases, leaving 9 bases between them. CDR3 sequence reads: CASSQDLGSTEAFF. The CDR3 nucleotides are TGTGCCAGCAGCCAAGATTTAGGGAGCACTGAAGCTTTCTTT.

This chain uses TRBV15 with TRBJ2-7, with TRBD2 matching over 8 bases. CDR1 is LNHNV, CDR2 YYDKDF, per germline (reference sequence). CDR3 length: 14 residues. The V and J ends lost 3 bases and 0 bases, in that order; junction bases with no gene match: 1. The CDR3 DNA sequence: TGTGCCACCAGCAGCGGGGGGGCCTCCTACGAGCAGTACTTC. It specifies CATSSGGASYEQYF.

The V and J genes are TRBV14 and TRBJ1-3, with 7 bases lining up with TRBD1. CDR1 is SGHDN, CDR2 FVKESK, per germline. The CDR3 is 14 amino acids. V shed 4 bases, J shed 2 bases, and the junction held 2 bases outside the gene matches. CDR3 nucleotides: TGTGCCAGCAGCCCCGACAGGGCTGGAAACACCATATATTTT. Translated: CASSPDRAGNTIYF.